The 31 T cell receptor beta chains in this list originate from one sample, sequenced in a study of patients and donors after allogeneic stem cell transplantation. TCRdb reprocessed the RT-PCR reads with MiXCR, giving one entry per CDR3 protein. The data contain 900,000 to 1,000,000 distinct CDR3 sequences, approximately 18% of them seen just once; the ten biggest clones take up 5% to 7.5%. Material: blood, either unsorted or a sorted T cell fraction (not recorded which). These TCRs come from a human donor who was either an allogeneic HSCT recipient or a stem cell or donor lymphocyte infusion donor (not recorded which). It is not recorded whose cells these are; they may come from a transplant donor.

This rearrangement joins TRBV7-9 to TRBJ2-1; the match to TRBD2 covers 10 bases. The J segment lost 0 bases and the V segment lost 6 bases, leaving 5 bases of the junction unmatched. The CDR3 is 16 residues long. The V gene's germline CDR1 is SEHNR and CDR2 FQNEAQ (reference sequence). The CDR3 DNA reads TGTGCCAGCAGTTTTAGCGGGAGGAGCTCCTACAATGAGCAGTTCTTC. Protein product: CASSFSGRSSYNEQFF. The variable domain in full, completed from reference TRBV7-9 and TRBJ2-1, reads DTGVSQNPRHKITKRGQNVTFRCDPISEHNRLYWYRQTLGQGPEFLTYFQNEAQLEKSRLLSDRFSAERPKGSFSTLEIQRTEQGDSAMYLCASSFSGRSSYNEQFFGPGTRLTVL.

J is TRBJ1-1 and V is TRBV6-1; 7 positions match TRBD1. The J segment lost 2 bases and the V segment lost 5 bases, leaving 5 bases of the junction unmatched. Germline values: CDR1 MNHNS, CDR2 SASEGT. This CDR3 is built from 14 residues. CDR3 in DNA: TGTGCCAGCAGTAGGGGGACAGACAACACTGAAGCTTTCTTT. Its protein is CASSRGTDNTEAFF.

This clonotype was seen only a few times. This chain uses TRBV20-1 with TRBJ1-3, with a tentative D call TRBD1 (5 bases). The V and J ends lost 0 bases and 2 bases respectively, with 11 bases between them. The CDR3 length is 15 residues. Germline loops: CDR1 DFQATT, CDR2 SNEGSKA (reference sequence). This CDR3 is CSAREPGRPGNTIYF. CDR3 in DNA: TGCAGTGCTAGAGAGCCGGGACGTCCTGGAAACACCATATATTTT.

This clonotype was observed a handful of times. V gene TRBV27 combines with J gene TRBJ1-2, with D possibly TRBD1 on 5 matching bases. Germline-derived CDR1 and CDR2 are MNHEY and SMNVEV (reference sequence). The CDR3 totals 14 residues. Trimming stripped 5 bases from V and 5 bases from J, with 15 bases between. CDR3 in DNA: TGTGCCAGCAGTGGGACGGGTTTAGGGTATGGCTACACCTTC. It encodes CASSGTGLGYGYTF.

The chain recombines TRBV20-1 with TRBJ2-1; D possibly corresponds to TRBD2 (6 bases). Germline loops: CDR1 DFQATT, CDR2 SNEGSKA (reference sequence). Trimming left V 6 bases short and J 4 bases short, with 16 bases between. The CDR3 is 14 residues long. CDR3: CSAGGRNQYNEQFF. CDR3 DNA sequence: TGCAGTGCGGGAGGACGAAACCAATACAATGAGCAGTTCTTC.

This chain joins TRBV24-1 and TRBJ2-7; 8 nucleotides align to TRBD2. This CDR3 is built from 13 residues. Germline CDR1 is KGHDR and CDR2 is SFDVKD. V lost 9 bases, J lost 1 base, and 4 bases stayed unmatched. CDR3 loop: CATHRLASYEQYF. DNA for the CDR3: TGTGCCACCCACCGACTAGCGTCCTACGAGCAGTACTTC.

This clonotype turned up a few times. This rearrangement joins TRBV20-1 to TRBJ2-3, with TRBD2 matching 8 bases. Germline CDR1 is DFQATT and CDR2 is SNEGSKA (reference sequence). V lost 4 bases to trimming and J lost 1 base; unmatched junction nucleotides: 4. CDR3 length: 14 amino acids. CDR3 in amino acids: CSANVRGGTDTQYF. DNA for the CDR3: TGCAGTGCTAATGTGCGGGGGGGCACAGATACGCAGTATTTT.

The table lists this clonotype with a few counts. This chain uses TRBV5-1 with TRBJ2-5; D is possibly TRBD1 or TRBD2 (6 bases each). The germline CDR1 and CDR2 sequences are SGHRS and YFSETQ. CDR3 length: 16 residues. V shed 4 bases and J shed 0 bases, with 16 bases lying between them. CDR3 loop: CASSEGGLTYQETQYF. The CDR3 DNA is TGCGCCAGCAGCGAGGGGGGACTCACGTACCAAGAGACCCAGTACTTC.

This clonotype was seen at least ten times. The chain has TRBV5-1 and TRBJ1-2, with a tentative D call TRBD1 (5 bases). This CDR3 spans 15 amino acids. The V end was cut by 1 base, the J end by 4 bases, with 14 bases between. Germline V gene data show CDR1 as SGHRS and CDR2 as YFSETQ. In DNA, the CDR3 is TGCGCCAGCAGCTTGACCCCCAGGGAGCCCTATGGCTACACCTTC. Amino acids: CASSLTPREPYGYTF.

This clonotype was detected a few times. The rearrangement joins TRBV7-9 to TRBJ2-2; 8 bases are shared with TRBD1. Germline V lookup: CDR1 SEHNR, CDR2 FQNEAQ (reference sequence). V was clipped by 7 bases and J by 5 bases; unmatched bases: 15. The CDR3 loop spans 17 amino acids. For the CDR3, the DNA is TGTGCCAGCAACTTTGTTCGAGCAGGGGGCGAAACCGGGGAGCTGTTTTTT. It specifies CASNFVRAGGETGELFF.

The chain carries TRBV29-1 and TRBJ1-1, with unresolved D. The CDR3 is 11 residues long. Trimming stripped 4 bases from V and 4 bases from J, with 7 bases between. CDR1 and CDR2 from the germline V gene are SQVTM and ANQGSEA. The CDR3 DNA sequence: TGCAGCGTTGGAGAAATCACTGAAGCTTTCTTT. This gives the protein CSVGEITEAFF.

The chain is built from TRBV12-3 or TRBV12-4 and TRBJ2-7; D may be TRBD1 (6 bases). Trimming cost V 5 bases and J 7 bases, with 12 bases left between them. This CDR3 region has 12 residues. CDR3 in DNA: TGTGCCAGCAGTCATACAGGGATGGAGCAGTACTTC. Encoded protein: CASSHTGMEQYF.

This clonotype has only a few counts. The CDR3 loop is CATTDPNTGELFF. For the CDR3, the DNA is TGTGCCACCACTGACCCGAACACCGGGGAGCTGTTTTTT. The chain combines TRBV10-3 with TRBJ2-2; D not certain. This CDR3 has 13 residues. Germline CDR1 is ENHRY and CDR2 is SYGVKD. The V gene lost 10 bases and the J gene lost 0 bases, with 9 bases spanning the gap.

The chain carries TRBV7-9 and TRBJ1-5; 9 positions match TRBD1. V lost 5 bases to trimming and J lost 5 bases; unmatched junction nucleotides: 7. The CDR3 has 15 residues. Germline CDR1 SEHNR, CDR2 FQNEAQ (reference sequence). This chain's CDR3 is CASSLGQGIYQPQHF. CDR3 DNA sequence: TGTGCCAGCAGCCTAGGACAGGGGATATATCAGCCCCAGCATTTT.

V usage is TRBV5-1 and J usage is TRBJ1-2; D is perhaps TRBD1 (5 bases). V gave up 3 bases and J gave up 3 bases, with 9 bases separating them. The CDR3 runs to 13 residues. Germline V gene lookup returns CDR1 SGHRS and CDR2 YFSETQ. This chain's CDR3 is CASSSDSYYGYTF. Here the CDR3 DNA reads TGCGCCAGCAGCTCAGACAGTTACTATGGCTACACCTTC.

The sample holds a few counts of this clonotype. The J gene is TRBJ1-1, the V gene TRBV29-1, with a possible D match to TRBD1 (6 bases). Trimming took off 4 bases at V and 4 bases at J, with 16 bases between the two ends. This CDR3 contains 14 residues. Looked up from germline, CDR1 is SQVTM and CDR2 is ANQGSEA. The CDR3 protein is CSVAGDIVFTEAFF. The CDR3 DNA sequence: TGCAGCGTTGCGGGGGACATAGTATTCACTGAAGCTTTCTTT.

The chain uses TRBV12-3 or TRBV12-4 and TRBJ1-3, with D hard to call. The CDR3 is 14 amino acids. Trimming cost V 7 bases and J 0 bases, with 10 bases left between them. The CDR3 spells CASIRESSGNTIYF. For the CDR3, the DNA is TGTGCCAGCATACGAGAGAGCTCTGGAAACACCATATATTTT.

This clonotype was picked up many times. CDR3 amino acids: CSVPARTGDTF. CDR3 in DNA: TGCAGCGTACCGGCCCGGACAGGGGACACCTTC. This chain uses TRBV29-1 with TRBJ1-2; 9 bases fit TRBD1. The V gene's germline CDR1 is SQVTM and CDR2 ANQGSEA. With V trimmed by 6 bases and J by 12 bases, 8 bases remained unmatched. The CDR3 runs 11 residues.

The genes are TRBV29-1 and TRBJ2-7; the D gene is possibly TRBD1 (5 bases). This CDR3 is 13 amino acids long. V was trimmed by 7 bases and J by 0 bases, leaving 13 bases between them. Germline V gene data show CDR1 as SQVTM and CDR2 as ANQGSEA. CDR3 region: CSGMAGPSYEQYF. DNA of the CDR3: TGCAGCGGGATGGCAGGGCCCTCCTACGAGCAGTACTTC.

The CDR3 DNA reads TGTGCCAGCAGCTTACCAGTAGGGGAGACCCAGTACTTC. As protein: CASSLPVGETQYF. The chain uses TRBV7-8 and TRBJ2-5; D remains ambiguous. The ends were cut back, 2 bases at V and 5 bases at J, with 9 bases in the middle. Looked up from germline, CDR1 is SGHVS and CDR2 is FQNEAQ. The CDR3 length is 13 residues. Together with reference TRBV7-8 and TRBJ2-5, the CDR3 gives the full variable domain: GAGVSQSPRYKVAKRGQDVALRCDPISGHVSLFWYQQALGQGPEFLTYFQNEAQLDKSGLPSDRFFAERPEGSVSTLKIQRTQQEDSAVYLCASSLPVGETQYFGPGTRLLVL.

The CDR3 spells CASSQDPGQRTYEQYF. CDR3 nucleotides: TGCGCCAGCAGCCAAGATCCGGGACAGCGGACCTACGAGCAGTACTTC. The chain carries TRBV4-1 and TRBJ2-7, with 7 bases lining up with TRBD1. The CDR3 is made up of 16 amino acids. With V trimmed by 0 bases and J by 2 bases, 7 bases remained unmatched. CDR1 and CDR2 (germline): MGHRA, YSYEKL.

In its sample, this clonotype was seen a few times. The chain employs TRBV25-1 and TRBJ2-7; 8 bases map to TRBD2. J gave up 3 bases and V 2 bases, and 3 bases lay outside the gene matches. Germline V gives CDR1 MGHDK, CDR2 SYGVNS. The CDR3 covers 14 residues. The CDR3 DNA sequence: TGTGCCAGCAGTGAAAGTAGCGGGAACTACGAGCAGTACTTC. This codes for CASSESSGNYEQYF.

The chain carries TRBV6-5 and TRBJ1-6; D possibly corresponds to TRBD1 (5 bases). Germline CDR1 MNHEY, CDR2 SVGAGI. V lost 1 base and J 1 base, leaving 11 bases between the germline ends. CDR3 length: 17 residues. The CDR3 DNA sequence: TGTGCCAGCAGTTACTGGGGGAAGGGGTCCTATAATTCACCCCTCCACTTT. Amino acids: CASSYWGKGSYNSPLHF.

A few counts support this clonotype. The chain recombines TRBV20-1 with TRBJ2-1; 9 nucleotides agree with TRBD2. With V trimmed by 1 base and J by 6 bases, 16 bases remained unmatched. From germline, CDR1 is DFQATT and CDR2 SNEGSKA (reference sequence). The CDR3 contains 18 residues. The CDR3 here is CSARAPSHAGGPTNEQFF. The CDR3 coding sequence is TGCAGTGCTAGAGCCCCCTCCCACGCGGGGGGGCCGACCAATGAGCAGTTCTTC.

This chain's CDR3 is CASTLLGRFYNSPLHF. In DNA, the CDR3 is TGTGCCAGCACCCTCCTGGGGAGGTTCTATAATTCACCCCTCCACTTT. V is TRBV7-2 and J is TRBJ1-6; no firm D call. This CDR3 contains 16 residues. Trimming shortened V by 7 bases and J by 3 bases, and 16 bases separated the two germline ends. Germline CDR1 is SGHTA and CDR2 is FQGNSA. Complete variable domain (other parts from reference TRBV7-2 and TRBJ1-6): GAGVSQSPSNKVTEKGKDVELRCDPISGHTALYWYRQSLGQGLEFLIYFQGNSAPDKSGLPSDRFSAERTGGSVSTLTIQRTQQEDSAVYLCASTLLGRFYNSPLHFGNGTRLTVT.

The chain has TRBV4-1 and TRBJ2-7, with D possibly matching TRBD1 (5 bases). Trimming stripped 1 base from V and 4 bases from J, with 14 bases between. The CDR3 extends over 15 amino acids. The germline gives CDR1 MGHRA, CDR2 YSYEKL. The CDR3 sequence: CASSQGQQGLYEQYF. The CDR3 DNA follows: TGCGCCAGCAGCCAAGGTCAGCAGGGCTTGTACGAGCAGTACTTC.

This clonotype was detected a few times. The chain is built from TRBV5-1 and TRBJ2-2; D is uncertain. From germline, CDR1 is SGHRS and CDR2 YFSETQ. CDR3 length: 14 residues. V lost 4 bases, J lost 1 base, and 8 bases lay in between. The CDR3 is CASSEVQNTGELFF. The CDR3 DNA follows: TGCGCCAGCAGCGAGGTTCAGAACACCGGGGAGCTGTTTTTT.

The rearrangement links TRBV5-1 to TRBJ1-4; D possibly corresponds to TRBD1 (6 bases). This CDR3 has 14 residues. V lost 2 bases and J lost 3, with 8 bases in between. Germline V gene data show CDR1 as SGHRS and CDR2 as YFSETQ. In DNA form, the CDR3 reads TGCGCCAGCAGCTTACAGGGACCTAATGAAAAACTGTTTTTT. It codes for CASSLQGPNEKLFF.

The chain uses TRBV5-6 and TRBJ1-5; 8 bases are shared with TRBD1. Germline assignment: CDR1 SGHDT and CDR2 YYEEEE. This CDR3 comprises 16 residues. V gave up 2 bases and J gave up 1 base; unmatched junction bases: 5. DNA of the CDR3: TGTGCCAGCAGCTTTGACAGGGGTCGAAGCAATCAGCCCCAGCATTTT. This codes for CASSFDRGRSNQPQHF.

This clonotype was observed at least ten times. V usage is TRBV20-1 and J usage is TRBJ2-5; TRBD2 matches 11 bases. Per the germline V gene, CDR1 is DFQATT and CDR2 is SNEGSKA (reference sequence). The CDR3 totals 15 residues. Losses at the gene ends were 0 bases for V and 5 bases for J; bases not matched to a gene: 5. This CDR3 reads CSARETSGSWETQYF. The CDR3 DNA follows: TGCAGTGCTAGAGAAACTAGCGGGAGTTGGGAGACCCAGTACTTC.

The genes are TRBV9 and TRBJ2-1; D might be TRBD2 (6 bases). CDR1 is SGDLS, CDR2 YYNGEE, per germline. This CDR3 spans 13 amino acids. The ends were cut back, 0 bases at V and 7 bases at J, with 8 bases in the middle. This CDR3 reads CASSVGLGNEQFF. DNA for the CDR3: TGTGCCAGCAGCGTAGGACTAGGAAATGAGCAGTTCTTC.